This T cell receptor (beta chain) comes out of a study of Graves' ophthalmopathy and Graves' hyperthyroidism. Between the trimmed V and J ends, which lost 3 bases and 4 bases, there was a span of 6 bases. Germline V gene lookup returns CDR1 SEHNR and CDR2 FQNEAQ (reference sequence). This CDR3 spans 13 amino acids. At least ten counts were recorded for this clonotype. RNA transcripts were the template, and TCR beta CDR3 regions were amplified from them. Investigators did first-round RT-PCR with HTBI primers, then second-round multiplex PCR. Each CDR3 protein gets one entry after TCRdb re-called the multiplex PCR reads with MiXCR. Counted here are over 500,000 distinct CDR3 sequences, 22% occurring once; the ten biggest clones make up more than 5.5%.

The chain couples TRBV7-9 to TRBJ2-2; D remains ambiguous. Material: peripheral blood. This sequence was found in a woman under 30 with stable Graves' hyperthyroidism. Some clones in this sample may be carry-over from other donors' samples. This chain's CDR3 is CASSFQVTGELFF. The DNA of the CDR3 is TGTGCCAGCAGCTTCCAGGTCACCGGGGAGCTGTTTTTT.